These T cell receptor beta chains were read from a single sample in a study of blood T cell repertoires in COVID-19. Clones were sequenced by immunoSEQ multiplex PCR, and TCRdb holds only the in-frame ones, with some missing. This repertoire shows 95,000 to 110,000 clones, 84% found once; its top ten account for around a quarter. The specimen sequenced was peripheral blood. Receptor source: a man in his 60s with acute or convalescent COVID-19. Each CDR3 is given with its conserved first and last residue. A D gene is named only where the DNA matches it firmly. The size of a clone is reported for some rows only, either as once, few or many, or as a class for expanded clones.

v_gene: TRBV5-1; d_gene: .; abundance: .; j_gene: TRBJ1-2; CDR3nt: TGCGCCAGCAGCCTAAACCAGGGGAAACGCTATGGCTACACCTTC; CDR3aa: CASSLNQGKRYGYTF
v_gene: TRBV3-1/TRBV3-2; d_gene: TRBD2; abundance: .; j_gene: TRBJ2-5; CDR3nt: TGTGCCAGCAGCCAAGCCGGGACTAGCGGCCAAGAGACCCAGTACTTC; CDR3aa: CASSQAGTSGQETQYF
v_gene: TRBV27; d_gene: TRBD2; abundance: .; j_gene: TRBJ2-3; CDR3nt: TGTGCCACCGGGACTAGCGGGGGTGGGTCCACAGATACGCAGTATTTT; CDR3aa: CATGTSGGGSTDTQYF
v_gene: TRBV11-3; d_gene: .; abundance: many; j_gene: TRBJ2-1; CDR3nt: TGTGCCAGCAGCTTTACGGGTACCGGTGAGCAGTTCTTC; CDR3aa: CASSFTGTGEQFF
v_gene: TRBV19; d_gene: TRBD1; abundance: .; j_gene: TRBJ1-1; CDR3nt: TGTGCCAGTAGGCGAACAGGGGATTTGGGCGTGAACACTGAAGCTTTCTTT; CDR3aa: CASRRTGDLGVNTEAFF
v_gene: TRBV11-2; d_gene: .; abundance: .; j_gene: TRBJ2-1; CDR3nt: TGTGCCAGCAGCGGAACAGGGTGGTCCTACAATGAGCAGTTCTTC; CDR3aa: CASSGTGWSYNEQFF
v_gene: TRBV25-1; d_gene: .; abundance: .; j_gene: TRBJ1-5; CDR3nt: TGTGCCAGCAGTGAGGTAGGGGGGGAGCCCCAGCATTTT; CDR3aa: CASSEVGGEPQHF
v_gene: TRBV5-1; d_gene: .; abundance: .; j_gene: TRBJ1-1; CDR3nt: TGCGCCAGCAGCTCCGGACCAACCCCCGAGGGAGCTTTCTTT; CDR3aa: CASSSGPTPEGAFF
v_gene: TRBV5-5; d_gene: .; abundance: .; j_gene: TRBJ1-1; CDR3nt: TGTGCCAGCAGCCCCACGGTTCTAGGGGGTGAAGCTTTCTTT; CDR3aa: CASSPTVLGGEAFF
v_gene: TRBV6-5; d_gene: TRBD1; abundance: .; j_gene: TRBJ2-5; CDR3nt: TGTGCCAGCAGTTACTCTAGACGGGACAGGGAGACCCAGTACTTC; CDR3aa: CASSYSRRDRETQYF
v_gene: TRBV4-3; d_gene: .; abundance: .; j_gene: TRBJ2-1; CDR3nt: TGCGCCAGCAGCCAAAACCCGAGGGGACTTAATGAGCAGTTCTTC; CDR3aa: CASSQNPRGLNEQFF
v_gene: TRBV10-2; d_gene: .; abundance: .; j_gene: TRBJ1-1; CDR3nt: TGCGCCAGCAGTGAGCCGGTCCGCACTGAAGCTTTCTTT; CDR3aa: CASSEPVRTEAFF
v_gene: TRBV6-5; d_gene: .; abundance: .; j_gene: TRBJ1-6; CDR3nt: TGTGCCAGCAGTTCCGGGTTGCACAATTCACCCCTCCACTTT; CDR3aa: CASSSGLHNSPLHF
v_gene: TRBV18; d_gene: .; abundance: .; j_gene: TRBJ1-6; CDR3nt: TGTGCCAGCTCACCGTTTGGGGCAGGAGAATCACCCCTCCACTTT; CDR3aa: CASSPFGAGESPLHF
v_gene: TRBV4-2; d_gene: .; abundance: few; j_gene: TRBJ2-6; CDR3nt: TGTGCCAGCAGCCAAGTCGCAGTCCGGGACTTCTCTGGGGCCAACGTCCTGACTTTC; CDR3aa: CASSQVAVRDFSGANVLTF
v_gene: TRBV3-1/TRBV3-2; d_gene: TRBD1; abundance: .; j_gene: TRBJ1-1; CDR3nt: TGTGCCAGCAGCCAAGAAGGGGGCTACACTGAAGCTTTCTTT; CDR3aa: CASSQEGGYTEAFF
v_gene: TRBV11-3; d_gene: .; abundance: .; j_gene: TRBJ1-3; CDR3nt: TGTGCCAGCAGCTTAGTCTCCTCTGGAAACACCATATATTTT; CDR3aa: CASSLVSSGNTIYF
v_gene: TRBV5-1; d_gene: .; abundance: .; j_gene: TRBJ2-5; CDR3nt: TGCGCCAGCAGCTTGTCGCAGGGGGGTTGGGAGACCCAGTACTTC; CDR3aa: CASSLSQGGWETQYF
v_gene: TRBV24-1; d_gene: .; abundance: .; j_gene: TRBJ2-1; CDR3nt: TGTGCCACCAGGAGGGCAGGGGATGCGCATGAGCAGTTCTTC; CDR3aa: CATRRAGDAHEQFF
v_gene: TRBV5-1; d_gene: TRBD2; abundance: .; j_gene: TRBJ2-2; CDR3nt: TGCGCCAGCAGCGCAACTGGGACTAGCGGGACCGGGGAGCTGTTTTTT; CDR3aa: CASSATGTSGTGELFF
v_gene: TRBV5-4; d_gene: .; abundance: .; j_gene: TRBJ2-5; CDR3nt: TGTGCCAGCAGTCCCGACGGTCCGGGGACCCAGTACTTC; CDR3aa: CASSPDGPGTQYF
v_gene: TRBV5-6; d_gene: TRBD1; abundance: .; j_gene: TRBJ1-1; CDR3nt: TGTGCCAGCAGCTTGCGGGACAGGGTGCCTGAAGCTTTCTTT; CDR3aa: CASSLRDRVPEAFF
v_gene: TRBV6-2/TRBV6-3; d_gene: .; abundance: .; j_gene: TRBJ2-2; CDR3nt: TGTGCCAGCAGTTATCTTGTGGCCACCGGGGAGCTGTTTTTT; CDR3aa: CASSYLVATGELFF
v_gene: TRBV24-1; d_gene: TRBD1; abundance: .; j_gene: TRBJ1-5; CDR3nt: TGTGCCACCAGTGATTCGGGACAGACCCTGGGGCAGCCCCAGCATTTT; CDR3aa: CATSDSGQTLGQPQHF
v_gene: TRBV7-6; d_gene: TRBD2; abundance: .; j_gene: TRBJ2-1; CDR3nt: TGTGCCAGCTCTGTAGCGGGAGGGGGCGAGCAGTTCTTC; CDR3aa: CASSVAGGGEQFF
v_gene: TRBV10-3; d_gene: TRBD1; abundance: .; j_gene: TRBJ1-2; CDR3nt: TGTGCCATCAGTGAGTCGGAGCAGGGGGTCTATGGCTACACCTTC; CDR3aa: CAISESEQGVYGYTF
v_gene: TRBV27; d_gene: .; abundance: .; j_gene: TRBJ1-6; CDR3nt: TGTGCCAGCAGTTTAACCCACAGGAACCATTCACCCCTCCACTTT; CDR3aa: CASSLTHRNHSPLHF
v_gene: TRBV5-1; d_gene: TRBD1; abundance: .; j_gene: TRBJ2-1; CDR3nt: TGCGCCAGCGGAAACGACAGGGGATACAATGAGCAGTTCTTC; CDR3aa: CASGNDRGYNEQFF
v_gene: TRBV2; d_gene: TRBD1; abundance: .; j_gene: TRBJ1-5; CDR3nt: TGTGCCAGCAGTGGAAAGGGGCCGGGACAGGTAGACCCTTATAGCAATCAGCCCCAGCATTTT; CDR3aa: CASSGKGPGQVDPYSNQPQHF
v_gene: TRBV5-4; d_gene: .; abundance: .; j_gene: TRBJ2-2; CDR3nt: TGTGCCAGCAGCCCCAGGACGGGGGTCTACACCGGGGAGCTGTTTTTT; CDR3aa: CASSPRTGVYTGELFF
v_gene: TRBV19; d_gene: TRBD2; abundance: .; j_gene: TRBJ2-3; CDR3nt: TGTGCCAGTAACCCTACTAGCGGGAGTGCGGAAGATACGCAGTATTTT; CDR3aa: CASNPTSGSAEDTQYF
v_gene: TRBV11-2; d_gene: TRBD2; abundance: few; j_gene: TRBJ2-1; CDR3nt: TGTGCCAGCAGCAGGACTAGCGGGAGTGATATCAATGAGCAGTTCTTC; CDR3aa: CASSRTSGSDINEQFF
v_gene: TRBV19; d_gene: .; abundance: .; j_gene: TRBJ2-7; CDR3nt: TGTGCCAGTAGTACGGCGGGTAGCTCCTACGAGCAGTACTTC; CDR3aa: CASSTAGSSYEQYF
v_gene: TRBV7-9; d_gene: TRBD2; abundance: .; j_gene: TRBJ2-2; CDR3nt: TGTGCCAGCAGCCCCGGGACTAGCGGGAGTGGGGACACCGGGGAGCTGTTTTTT; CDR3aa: CASSPGTSGSGDTGELFF
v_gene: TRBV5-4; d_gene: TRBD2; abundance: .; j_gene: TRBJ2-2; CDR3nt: TGTGCCAGCAGCGCAGCGGGGGCGAACACCGGGGAGCTGTTTTTT; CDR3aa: CASSAAGANTGELFF
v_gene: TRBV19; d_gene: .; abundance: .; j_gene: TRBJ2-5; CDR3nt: TGTGCCAGTAGTATGGGAGGTCGCGAAGAGACCCAGTACTTC; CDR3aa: CASSMGGREETQYF
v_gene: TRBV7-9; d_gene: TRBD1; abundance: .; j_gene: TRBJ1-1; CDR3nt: TGTGCCAGCAGCTCCCCGGGACAGGGGCGAGTTTTGAACACTGAAGCTTTCTTT; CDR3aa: CASSSPGQGRVLNTEAFF
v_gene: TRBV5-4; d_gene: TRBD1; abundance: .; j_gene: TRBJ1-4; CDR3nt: TGTGCCAGCCGGGGGACAGATAATGAAAAACTGTTTTTT; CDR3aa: CASRGTDNEKLFF
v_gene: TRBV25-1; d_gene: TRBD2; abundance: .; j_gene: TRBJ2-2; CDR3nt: TGTGCCAGCAGTACCCGGGGTTTCGGGGAGGGCACCGGGGAGCTGTTTTTT; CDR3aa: CASSTRGFGEGTGELFF
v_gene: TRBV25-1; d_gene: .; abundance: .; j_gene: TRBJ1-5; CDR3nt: TGTGCCAGCAGTCCCCCAGGTGGGGGGGGTCAGCCCCAGCATTTT; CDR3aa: CASSPPGGGGQPQHF